This T cell receptor (beta chain) came from a study of human T cells and chemical hapten exposure. Study-wide points: Because they had alopecia, donors may respond immunologically unlike healthy people.

TCRdb re-called the RACE reads with MiXCR, one entry per CDR3 protein. The sample shows some 350,000 distinct CDR3 sequences, about 6% of them seen only once. Time point specified: patch test 2, 6 weeks after DPC sensitization. Treatment noted: therapeutic diphenylcyclopropenone sensitization with weekly scalp DPC. The V gene lost 4 bases and the J gene lost 15 bases, with 19 bases spanning the gap. The CDR3 sequence is 13 residues long. Germline CDR1 is MNHNS and CDR2 is SASEGT. About this clonotype itself: Its antigen is not identified.

The source material was whole blood, sampled in connection with sensitization to the hapten diphenylcyclopropenone (DPC). The chain employs TRBV6-1 and TRBJ2-1, with D perhaps TRBD2 (6 bases). The sequence was obtained from a woman under 30 with alopecia areata. Some clones in this sample may be carry-over from other donors' samples. The CDR3 DNA is TGTGCCAGCAGTGTCCGGGGTGGAGGGCTGGGGTTCTTC. Translated, it gives CASSVRGGGLGFF.